The 14 T cell receptor beta chains in this list originate from one sample, sequenced in a study of blood T cells in healthy people across ages. It was with a sample-barcoded 5' primer and a J-beta primer mix that a second PCR of about 7 to 12 cycles was run. TCRdb redid the calling of the 5' RACE reads with MiXCR, one entry per CDR3 protein. The data contain about 770,000 distinct CDR3 sequences, approximately 44% of them singletons. Specimen: blood. All receptors come from a man between 60 and 75 years old in good health.

This clonotype has only a few counts. The chain has TRBV4-3 and TRBJ2-2, with D perhaps TRBD1 (5 bases). Germline V gene lookup returns CDR1 LGHNA and CDR2 YSLEER. The V and J ends lost 4 bases and 8 bases respectively, with 20 bases between them. This CDR3 is 16 amino acids long. CDR3 in DNA: TGCGCCAGCAGCCCCTTCCTGGGGCTTAATGCGGGGGAGCTGTTTTTT. This translates into CASSPFLGLNAGELFF.

As for this clonotype: Sequence at one end of the junction differs from germline and may be a read error. The rearrangement links TRBV7-3 to TRBJ2-7; TRBD2 matches at 7 bases. The CDR3 has 15 residues. CDR1 is SGHTA and CDR2 is FQGTGA in the germline V gene. The CDR3: CASSPGNAGAYGQYF. CDR3 DNA: TGTGCCAGCAGCCCTGGTAACGCGGGAGCCTACGGGCAGTACTTC.

A remark on this clonotype: It may be a read error: a sequence one base away is much more abundant. This chain connects TRBV20-1 to TRBJ2-1; D ambiguous. Germline V gene sequence: CDR1 DFQATT, CDR2 SNEGSKA (reference sequence). V was trimmed by 3 bases and J by 13 bases, leaving 13 bases between them. This CDR3 contains 11 residues. CDR3 sequence: CSARISRTQFF. The CDR3 DNA follows: TGCAGTGCTAGGATAAGTCGGACCCAGTTCTTC.

With respect to this clonotype: Germline is not matched at one junction end, which may reflect a read error. V usage is TRBV10-3 and J usage is TRBJ2-1; 7 positions agree with TRBD1. Germline-derived CDR1 and CDR2 are ENHRY and SYGVKD. This CDR3 spans 15 amino acids. The CDR3 spells CATSSGTASYNEQFF. In DNA, the CDR3 is TGTGCCACCAGTTCCGGGACAGCCTCCTACAATGAGCAGTTCTTC.

This clonotype showed up many times. The genes are TRBV20-1 and TRBJ1-2, with D unclear. The CDR3 loop spans 12 amino acids. In germline, CDR1 is DFQATT, CDR2 SNEGSKA (reference sequence). V lost 5 bases and J 6 bases, leaving 13 bases between the germline ends. The chain's CDR3 is CSAPYETDGYTF. CDR3 sequence (DNA): TGCAGTGCTCCGTATGAAACCGATGGCTACACCTTC.

V usage is TRBV29-1 and J usage is TRBJ2-5, with a possible D match to TRBD2 (5 bases). CDR1 and CDR2 (germline): SQVTM, ANQGSEA. Trimming stripped 6 bases from V and 5 bases from J, with 19 bases between. The CDR3 loop spans 14 amino acids. The CDR3 loop reads CSVERGSGVETQYF. The CDR3 region has the DNA TGCAGCGTCGAAAGAGGGAGTGGGGTCGAGACCCAGTACTTC.

This clonotype was seen only a few times. The genes are TRBV6-2 or TRBV6-3 and TRBJ2-7; D might be TRBD2 (6 bases). V lost 6 bases and J lost 2, with 14 bases in between. The germline CDR1 and CDR2 sequences are MNHEY and SVGEGT. The CDR3 has 14 amino acids. CDR3 in amino acids: CASRDMGGPYEQYF. CDR3 coding DNA: TGTGCCAGCAGGGACATGGGGGGACCCTACGAGCAGTACTTC.

The sample holds a few counts of this clonotype. The V gene is TRBV2, the J gene TRBJ2-4; TRBD2 is a possible D gene (6 bases). Trimming stripped 0 bases from V and 1 base from J, with 13 bases between. Looked up from germline, CDR1 is SNHLY and CDR2 is FYNNEI. The CDR3 is 17 amino acids. CDR3 loop: CASSEARRGRAKNIQYF. Written as DNA, the CDR3 is TGTGCCAGCAGTGAAGCGCGGCGGGGAAGGGCCAAAAACATTCAGTACTTC.

This clonotype was recorded a few times. V usage is TRBV2 and J usage is TRBJ2-4; possibly TRBD1 for D (6 bases). V was clipped by 4 bases and J by 0 bases, with 13 bases between them. The CDR3 consists of 16 residues. Germline assignment: CDR1 SNHLY and CDR2 FYNNEI. This chain's CDR3 is CASSGDGGLAKNIQYF. The CDR3 coding sequence is TGTGCCAGCAGTGGGGATGGGGGCCTAGCCAAAAACATTCAGTACTTC.

The chain is built from TRBV10-3 and TRBJ1-2, with D possibly being TRBD1 (5 bases). Looked up from germline, CDR1 is ENHRY and CDR2 is SYGVKD. The CDR3 totals 13 residues. Trimming stripped 6 bases from V and 2 bases from J, with 10 bases between. CDR3 DNA: TGTGCCATCAGCCCCGACAGAAACTATGGCTACACCTTC. Translated, it gives CAISPDRNYGYTF.

The rearrangement links TRBV18 to TRBJ2-7, with 13 positions matching TRBD2. V dropped 6 bases and J dropped 7; count of bases not matched to a gene: 9. This CDR3 contains 15 residues. From germline, CDR1 is KGHSH and CDR2 LQKENI. The CDR3 DNA reads as TGTGCCAGCTCCGGACTAGCGGGAGAAAACAATGAGCAGTACTTC. Amino acids: CASSGLAGENNEQYF.

The chain is built from TRBV30 and TRBJ1-5; TRBD1 matches at 7 bases. After removal of 1 base from V and 5 bases from J, the junction contained 5 bases not matched to a gene. Germline lookup yields CDR1 GTSNPN and CDR2 SVGIG (reference sequence). The CDR3 covers 14 residues. CDR3 nucleotide sequence: TGTGCCTGGAGTGCGGGACAGATGGATCAGCCCCAGCATTTT. This translates into CAWSAGQMDQPQHF.

This clonotype has more than one count but fewer than ten. CDR3 in amino acids: CASTYRGRNQPQHF. CDR3 DNA: TGTGCCAGCACATACAGGGGACGCAATCAGCCCCAGCATTTT. The gene calls are TRBV28 and TRBJ1-5, with TRBD1 matching 7 bases. The CDR3 contains 14 residues. Losses at the gene ends were 7 bases for V and 2 bases for J; bases not matched to a gene: 5. Germline V lookup: CDR1 MDHEN, CDR2 SYDVKM.

This clonotype was counted ten times or more. The CDR3 sequence is CASSSQGTDTQYF. As DNA, the CDR3 is TGTGCCAGCAGCTCCCAGGGCACAGATACGCAGTATTTT. V and J are TRBV7-2 and TRBJ2-3; unclear D gene. Germline V gene data show CDR1 as SGHTA and CDR2 as FQGNSA. The length of the CDR3 is 13 residues. V gave up 4 bases and J gave up 1 base, with 6 bases separating them.